This T cell receptor (beta chain) was sequenced during a study of molecular identifiers for immune sequencing clone quantification. Methods described previously, with TCR primers listed, were used for bulk TCR libraries. TCRdb re-called the PCR reads through MiXCR, storing one row per CDR3 protein. The data show under 600,000 distinct CDR3 sequences, about 25% seen once. CDR1 and CDR2 (germline): SQVTM, ANQGSEA. V lost 2 bases to trimming and J lost 6 bases, with 7 bases between them. CDR3 length: 11 amino acids. The TCR originated in a human donor in good health. Some libraries in this study had Jurkat cell RNA spiked in. The material sequenced was naive CD8+ T cells from blood, with Jurkat cell RNA spiked in. As to subset: FACS-sorted CD8+CD4-CCR7+CD45RA+ naive T cells. The chain links TRBV29-1 to TRBJ1-2, with D possibly being TRBD1 (6 bases). The CDR3 DNA sequence: TGCAGCGTTGAACGACAGGATGGCTACACCTTC. Translating gives CSVERQDGYTF.